These 22 T cell receptor beta chains came from one sample sequenced in a study of cytomegalovirus exposure and HLA in healthy donors. Primers: 60 Vbeta forward and 13 Jbeta reverse. Clones were sequenced by immunoSEQ multiplex PCR, and TCRdb holds only the in-frame ones, with some missing. The sample holds under 75,000 clones; around 70% are singletons and the top ten take approximately 10%. Sequenced material: PBMCs. The origin of the receptors is a human donor in good health.

This clone was observed a few times. V is TRBV30 and J is TRBJ1-1, with D possibly being TRBD1 (6 bases). The CDR3 totals 18 residues. The V gene lost 3 bases and the J gene lost 1 base, with 24 bases spanning the gap. Germline V gene sequence: CDR1 GTSNPN, CDR2 SVGIG (reference sequence). CDR3 DNA: TGTGCCTGGAGCCCACCTTCGACAAACAGGGCGAGGAACACTGAAGCTTTCTTT. Protein: CAWSPPSTNRARNTEAFF. Looking up the rest from reference TRBV30 and TRBJ1-1 gives the full variable domain: SQTIHQWPATLVQPVGSPLSLECTVEGTSNPNLYWYRQAAGRGLQLLFYSVGIGQISSEVPQNLSASRPQDRQFILSSKKLLLSDSGFYLCAWSPPSTNRARNTEAFFGQGTRLTVV.

V is TRBV5-1 and J is TRBJ1-1; 7 bases map to TRBD1. After removal of 1 base from V and 5 bases from J, the junction contained 11 bases not matched to a gene. The CDR3 contains 16 residues. Germline CDR1 is SGHRS and CDR2 is YFSETQ. The CDR3 nucleotides read TGCGCCAGCAGCTTGTCGCAGGGGGAAGCTCAAACTGAAGCTTTCTTT. It encodes CASSLSQGEAQTEAFF.

The V and J genes are TRBV6-5 and TRBJ2-5; 7 bases line up with TRBD1. The CDR3 covers 16 residues. J was trimmed by 2 bases and V by 0 bases; bases with no gene match: 6. Germline V CDR1 and CDR2: MNHEY, SVGAGI. The CDR3 sequence is CASSYSGQVSQETQYF. CDR3 sequence (DNA): TGTGCCAGCAGTTACTCCGGACAGGTTTCACAAGAGACCCAGTACTTC.

V and J are TRBV27 and TRBJ1-1; TRBD1 might be the D (5 bases). Trimming stripped 3 bases from V and 4 bases from J, with 12 bases between. Germline V gene data show CDR1 as MNHEY and CDR2 as SMNVEV (reference sequence). The CDR3 runs to 14 residues. The CDR3 coding sequence is TGTGCCAGCAGTTTTAGGGATGGGGCCACTGAAGCTTTCTTT. Translated, it gives CASSFRDGATEAFF.

This chain joins TRBV9 and TRBJ1-1; D not certain. Per the germline V gene, CDR1 is SGDLS and CDR2 is YYNGEE. V gave up 0 bases and J gave up 0 bases, with 6 bases separating them. The CDR3 contains 14 residues. CDR3 protein: CASSVAPMNTEAFF. The CDR3 DNA reads as TGTGCCAGCAGCGTAGCCCCAATGAACACTGAAGCTTTCTTT.

This rearrangement joins TRBV27 to TRBJ2-3, with 13 positions matching TRBD2. This CDR3 comprises 18 residues. V lost 0 bases, J lost 4 bases, and 7 bases stayed unmatched. Germline V gives CDR1 MNHEY, CDR2 SMNVEV (reference sequence). The CDR3 DNA is TGTGCCAGCAGTTTATCTCACGGGACTAGCGGGATGTCAGATACGCAGTATTTT. Translated: CASSLSHGTSGMSDTQYF.

The chain joins TRBV6-5 to TRBJ2-6; 8 positions agree with TRBD1. There are 15 residues in the CDR3. CDR1 and CDR2 (germline): MNHEY, SVGAGI. Losses at the gene ends were 7 bases for V and 2 bases for J; bases not matched to a gene: 4. CDR3 nucleotide sequence: TGTGCCAGCACCCAGGGGGCTGCTGGGGCCAACGTCCTGACTTTC. Translation: CASTQGAAGANVLTF.

This clone showed up just a few times. This chain joins TRBV9 and TRBJ2-1; 7 nucleotides line up with TRBD2. Per the germline V gene, CDR1 is SGDLS and CDR2 is YYNGEE. The CDR3 runs 16 residues. The V segment lost 4 bases and the J segment 2 bases; nucleotides outside the gene matches: 9. The CDR3: CASSQTSDLTYNEQFF. CDR3 nucleotide sequence: TGTGCCAGCAGCCAAACTAGCGACTTAACCTACAATGAGCAGTTCTTC. Filled out from reference TRBV9 and TRBJ2-1, the complete variable domain reads DSGVTQTPKHLITATGQRVTLRCSPRSGDLSVYWYQQSLDQGLQFLIQYYNGEERAKGNILERFSAQQFPDLHSELNLSSLELGDSALYFCASSQTSDLTYNEQFFGPGTRLTVL.

The CDR3 loop is CASSSRQGASNQPQHF. DNA of the CDR3: TGTGCCAGCAGTTCTAGACAGGGGGCAAGCAATCAGCCCCAGCATTTT. The chain joins TRBV6-6 to TRBJ1-5; TRBD1 matches at 10 bases. Germline V gene sequence: CDR1 MNHNY, CDR2 SVGAGI (reference sequence). After removal of 4 bases from V and 1 base from J, the junction contained 4 bases not matched to a gene. The CDR3 has 16 residues.

This sequence joins TRBV6-5 and TRBJ2-7; no firm D call. V lost 0 bases and J 2 bases, leaving 8 bases between the germline ends. Germline values: CDR1 MNHEY, CDR2 SVGAGI. This CDR3 spans 14 amino acids. The DNA of the CDR3 is TGTGCCAGCAGTTACTCGAGCGAACCCTACGAGCAGTACTTC. The encoded protein is CASSYSSEPYEQYF.

This chain links TRBV7-4 with TRBJ1-5, with D perhaps TRBD1 (5 bases). The CDR3 has 11 residues. Trimming stripped 6 bases from V and 9 bases from J, with 9 bases between. Germline V gene data show CDR1 as SGHVT and CDR2 as SQSDAQ. This CDR3 is CASRGLMPQHF. CDR3 bases: TGTGCCAGCAGGGGACTAATGCCCCAGCATTTT.

This chain joins TRBV7-9 and TRBJ2-5; possible D gene TRBD1, 6 bases. CDR3 length equals 12 residues. The V gene lost 5 bases and the J gene lost 5 bases, with 9 bases spanning the gap. Germline assignment: CDR1 SEHNR and CDR2 FQNEAQ (reference sequence). The DNA of the CDR3 is TGTGCCAGCAGCGGGGGCGGGGAGACCCAGTACTTC. Amino acids: CASSGGGETQYF.

The chain employs TRBV5-4 and TRBJ2-7; the match to TRBD2 covers 8 bases. With V trimmed by 4 bases and J by 3 bases, 3 bases remained unmatched. This CDR3 has 13 amino acids. Per the germline V gene, CDR1 is SGHNT and CDR2 is YYREEE (reference sequence). The chain's CDR3 is CASSPGGGYEQYF. The CDR3 DNA follows: TGTGCCAGCAGCCCCGGGGGGGGCTACGAGCAGTACTTC.

This clone was seen a handful of times. CDR3 amino acids: CAWSALRSGRAAGELFF. As DNA, the CDR3 is TGTGCCTGGAGTGCCCTTCGGAGCGGGAGGGCGGCCGGGGAGCTGTTTTTT. The chain combines TRBV30 with TRBJ2-2; 10 bases align to TRBD2. J was trimmed by 6 bases and V by 1 base; bases with no gene match: 11. This CDR3 has 17 residues. The germline V gene encodes CDR1 GTSNPN and CDR2 SVGIG (reference sequence). Combining the CDR3 with reference TRBV30 and TRBJ2-2 gives the whole variable domain SQTIHQWPATLVQPVGSPLSLECTVEGTSNPNLYWYRQAAGRGLQLLFYSVGIGQISSEVPQNLSASRPQDRQFILSSKKLLLSDSGFYLCAWSALRSGRAAGELFFGEGSRLTVL.

This clone was detected only a few times. This chain connects TRBV4-1 to TRBJ1-1, with D hard to call. Germline V CDR1 and CDR2: MGHRA, YSYEKL. The CDR3 covers 15 residues. V lost 1 base and J 5 bases, leaving 14 bases between the germline ends. CDR3 residues: CASSQGEARETEAFF. CDR3 DNA sequence: TGCGCCAGCAGCCAAGGGGAGGCCCGGGAGACTGAAGCTTTCTTT.

The chain uses TRBV7-2 and TRBJ2-3, with a tentative D call TRBD2 (6 bases). Per germline, CDR1 SGHTA and CDR2 FQGNSA. V dropped 4 bases and J dropped 1 base, with 12 bases sitting between them. The CDR3 has 15 residues. The CDR3 coding sequence is TGTGCCAGCAGCTCCCGGGCGGGGCGCACAGATACGCAGTATTTT. This translates into CASSSRAGRTDTQYF.

The chain links TRBV5-4 to TRBJ1-1; TRBD1 matches at 8 bases. This CDR3 has 15 residues. J lost 3 bases, V lost 4 bases, and 8 bases had no gene match. Germline CDR1 is SGHNT and CDR2 is YYREEE (reference sequence). CDR3 DNA sequence: TGTGCCAGCAGCCTGGGACAGGCCGAGGACACTGAAGCTTTCTTT. This sequence encodes CASSLGQAEDTEAFF.

This clone occurred a few times. The chain combines TRBV6-1 with TRBJ1-1; possible D gene TRBD1, 5 bases. V dropped 1 base and J dropped 4 bases, with 10 bases sitting between them. The CDR3 spans 14 residues. Germline CDR1 MNHNS, CDR2 SASEGT. The CDR3 here is CASSEEAGGTEAFF. The CDR3 region has the DNA TGTGCCAGCAGTGAAGAGGCCGGGGGCACTGAAGCTTTCTTT.

Here the CDR3 DNA reads TGTGCCATCAGTGAGTCGACTCAGGGCGGTACGCAGTATTTT. This codes for CAISESTQGGTQYF. The gene calls are TRBV10-3 and TRBJ2-3, with D perhaps TRBD1 (5 bases). The CDR3 contains 14 residues. The ends were cut back, 0 bases at V and 8 bases at J, with 12 bases in the middle. Germline assignment: CDR1 ENHRY and CDR2 SYGVKD.

The chain uses TRBV12-2 and TRBJ2-1; the table gives TRBD2 as D, unverified against the DNA. TRBV12-2 is a known pseudogene. The length of the CDR3 is 16 residues. The CDR3 DNA follows: TGTGCAAGTCGCCGGACGACTAGCGGGAGGTACAATGAGCAGTTCTTC. Its translation: CASRRTTSGRYNEQFF.

This chain links TRBV14 with TRBJ2-2, with TRBD2 matching 12 bases. V was pared by 5 bases and J by 1 base, with 11 bases of the junction left unmatched. The CDR3 has 19 amino acids. Germline CDR1 reads SGHDN; CDR2 reads FVKESK. The CDR3 DNA reads as TGTGCCAGCAGCAACCCCTTGACTAGCGGGAGACTGAACACCGGGGAGCTGTTTTTT. Its protein product is CASSNPLTSGRLNTGELFF.

This clone was detected a few times. This sequence joins TRBV13 and TRBJ2-3; possible D gene TRBD2, 6 bases. V was cut by 5 bases and J by 3 bases, with 9 bases left in between. Per germline, CDR1 PRHDT and CDR2 FYEKMQ (reference sequence). The CDR3 covers 13 residues. The CDR3 region is CASSRDLTDTQYF. The CDR3 DNA reads TGTGCCAGCAGCCGGGACTTGACAGATACGCAGTATTTT.